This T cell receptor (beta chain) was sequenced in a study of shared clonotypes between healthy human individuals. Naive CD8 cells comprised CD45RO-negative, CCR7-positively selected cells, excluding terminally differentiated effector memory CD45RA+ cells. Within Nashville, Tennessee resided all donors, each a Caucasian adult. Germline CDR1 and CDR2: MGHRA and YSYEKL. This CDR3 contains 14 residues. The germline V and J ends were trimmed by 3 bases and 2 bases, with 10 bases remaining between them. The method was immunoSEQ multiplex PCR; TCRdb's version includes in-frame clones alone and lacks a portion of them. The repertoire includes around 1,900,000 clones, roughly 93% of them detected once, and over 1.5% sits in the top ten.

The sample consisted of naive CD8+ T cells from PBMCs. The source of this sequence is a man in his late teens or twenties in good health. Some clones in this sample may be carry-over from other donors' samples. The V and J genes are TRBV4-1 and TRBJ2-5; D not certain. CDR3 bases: TGCGCCAGCAGCCAGAGAGACTCGCAAGAGACCCAGTACTTC. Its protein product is CASSQRDSQETQYF.